The 18 T cell receptor beta chains presented below share a single source sample, sequenced in a study of glioma-infiltrating T cells. The iRepertoire nested amplicon-rescue multiplex PCR amplified TCR alpha and beta CDR3s from RNA. A single record per CDR3 protein comes from TCRdb applying MiXCR to the multiplex PCR reads. The sample lists approximately 400,000 distinct CDR3 sequences; 41% were seen once. Input material: glioma tissue, nonneoplastic brain tissue, or PBMCs (not recorded which). The receptors shown here come from a human donor with low-grade glioma or glioblastoma, undergoing nonglioma brain surgery, or in good health (not recorded which).

Details on this clonotype: A read error may produce the germline difference seen at one junction end. The chain links TRBV3-1 to TRBJ1-5; D ambiguous. Germline V CDR1 and CDR2: LGHDT, YNNKEL (reference sequence). This CDR3 spans 14 amino acids. CDR3: CASSQVGSNQPQRF. CDR3 bases: TGTGCCAGCAGCCAAGTGGGAAGCAATCAGCCCCAGCGTTTT.

Details on this clonotype: With a much larger clone just one base away, this may be a read error. V and J are TRBV28 and TRBJ2-3, with a weak D call TRBD2 (6 bases). Germline V gives CDR1 MDHEN, CDR2 SYDVKM. V lost 4 bases to trimming and J lost 4 bases, with 18 bases between them. This CDR3 has 16 residues. Here the CDR3 reads CASSYNRPASADTQYF. DNA of the CDR3: TGTGCCAGCAGTTACAATCGGCCAGCTAGCGCAGATACGCAGTATTTT.

Remarks on this clonotype: A much larger clone is a single base away; this may be a read error. The rearrangement joins TRBV6-2 or TRBV6-3 to TRBJ1-1; tentatively, D is TRBD1 (5 bases). Germline CDR1 reads MNHEY; CDR2 reads SVGEGT. This CDR3 comprises 15 residues. CDR3 sequence: CASTSPGTWVAEALF. CDR3 bases: TGTGCCAGCACCTCCCCCGGGACCTGGGTAGCTGAAGCTCTCTTT.

This clonotype has ten or more counts. This chain links TRBV24-1 with TRBJ2-5; D remains ambiguous. Looked up from germline, CDR1 is KGHDR and CDR2 is SFDVKD. Trimming took 5 bases from V and 5 from J, leaving 11 bases between them. This CDR3 is built from 13 residues. The CDR3 loop reads CATSAAGLETQYF. The DNA for the CDR3 is TGTGCCACCAGTGCTGCAGGCTTGGAGACCCAGTACTTC.

This clonotype came up a few times. This chain joins TRBV10-3 and TRBJ2-1, with 10 bases fitting TRBD2. With V trimmed by 10 bases and J by 7 bases, 13 bases remained unmatched. The germline gives CDR1 ENHRY, CDR2 SYGVKD. The CDR3 extends over 15 amino acids. This chain's CDR3 is CATLAASSGRNEQFF. The DNA of the CDR3 is TGTGCCACCCTCGCCGCGTCTAGCGGGAGAAATGAGCAGTTCTTC.

This rearrangement joins TRBV6-1 to TRBJ2-7, with D possibly TRBD2 on 5 matching bases. The CDR3 is made up of 12 amino acids. Trimming pared 6 bases from V and 2 bases from J, leaving 8 bases between. CDR1 and CDR2 (germline): MNHNS, SASEGT. CDR3 in amino acids: CASRLTTYEQYF. The CDR3 DNA sequence: TGTGCCAGCAGACTGACTACCTACGAGCAGTACTTC.

V is TRBV20-1 and J is TRBJ2-1; no definite D call. With 6 bases removed from V and 3 bases from J, the gap between germline ends came to 12 bases. CDR3 length: 13 residues. The germline gives CDR1 DFQATT, CDR2 SNEGSKA (reference sequence). Written as DNA, the CDR3 is TGCAGTGCCCGCGGACCGATCTACAATGAGCAGTTCTTC. This sequence encodes CSARGPIYNEQFF.

Turning to this clonotype: This may arise from a read error, as a much more abundant clone is one base away. The chain employs TRBV7-2 and TRBJ1-5, with no clear D. The germline V and J ends were trimmed by 5 bases and 7 bases, with 15 bases remaining between them. The length of the CDR3 is 14 residues. The germline V gene has CDR1 SGHTA and CDR2 FQGNSA. The CDR3 DNA is TGTGCCAGCAGCGCCAGACATGGAGAACAGCCCCAGCATTTT. It codes for CASSARHGEQPQHF.

The chain links TRBV2 to TRBJ1-1; no clear D. The V gene's germline CDR1 is SNHLY and CDR2 FYNNEI. The V end was cut by 3 bases, the J end by 4 bases, with 12 bases between. The CDR3 consists of 14 residues. CDR3 protein: CASSDKSRGTEAFF. DNA for the CDR3: TGTGCCAGCAGTGATAAGAGTCGGGGCACTGAAGCTTTCTTT.

V usage is TRBV20-1 and J usage is TRBJ2-1; 16 nucleotides align to TRBD2. The V and J ends lost 5 bases and 0 bases, in that order; junction bases with no gene match: 10. Germline V lookup: CDR1 DFQATT, CDR2 SNEGSKA (reference sequence). This CDR3 is built from 19 residues. CDR3 sequence (DNA): TGCAGTGCTTTGCCGGGACTAGCGGGAGGGCATCTCTCCTACAATGAGCAGTTCTTC. This encodes CSALPGLAGGHLSYNEQFF.

There are many counts of this clonotype. J is TRBJ2-7 and V is TRBV27; 7 nucleotides line up with TRBD1. The CDR3 sequence is 15 residues long. Germline CDR1 MNHEY, CDR2 SMNVEV (reference sequence). V gave up 6 bases and J gave up 5 bases; unmatched junction bases: 13. The CDR3 sequence is CASRSRQGLYHEQYF. Here the CDR3 DNA reads TGTGCCAGCAGATCACGACAGGGTCTTTACCACGAGCAGTACTTC.

The chain employs TRBV28 and TRBJ2-7, with D possibly matching TRBD1 (5 bases). Trimming took 4 bases from V and 1 from J, leaving 17 bases between them. Looked up from germline, CDR1 is MDHEN and CDR2 is SYDVKM. The CDR3 contains 16 residues. For the CDR3, the DNA is TGTGCCAGCAGTTCCCAATTCGACAGAGCTTCCTACGAGCAGTACTTC. The encoded protein is CASSSQFDRASYEQYF.

V usage is TRBV7-3 and J usage is TRBJ2-1; D gene unclear. Trimming left V 0 bases short and J 6 bases short, with 6 bases between. Germline loops: CDR1 SGHTA, CDR2 FQGTGA. This CDR3 is 13 amino acids long. CDR3 coding DNA: TGTGCCAGCAGCTTAACGTTCCCCAATGAGCAGTTCTTC. It specifies CASSLTFPNEQFF.

V gene TRBV27 combines with J gene TRBJ1-2, with 10 bases matching TRBD1. The CDR3 sequence is 16 residues long. Unmatched junction bases numbered 12, after V lost 3 bases and J lost 8 bases. Germline CDR1 reads MNHEY; CDR2 reads SMNVEV (reference sequence). The CDR3 DNA follows: TGTGCCAGCAGTTTTGATCCGGGACAGGGGTTAGGGGGCTACACCTTC. This gives the protein CASSFDPGQGLGGYTF.

V gene TRBV10-3 combines with J gene TRBJ1-1, with D hard to call. V was cut by 6 bases and J by 3 bases, with 5 bases left in between. CDR1 ENHRY and CDR2 SYGVKD come from the germline V gene. The CDR3 consists of 11 residues. CDR3 residues: CAIRDYTEAFF. The DNA for the CDR3 is TGTGCCATCAGGGACTACACTGAAGCTTTCTTT.

In regard to this clonotype: A much larger clone differs from this one at a single base, so this may be a read error. The rearrangement joins TRBV15 to TRBJ2-2; D unresolved. The V end lost 3 bases, the J end lost 5 bases, and 13 bases lay between the germline ends. Germline V lookup: CDR1 LNHNV, CDR2 YYDKDF (reference sequence). CDR3 length: 15 amino acids. The CDR3: CATSRTEHGTGELFF. CDR3 DNA: TGTGCCACCAGCAGGACTGAGCACGGGACCGGGGAGCTGTTTTTT.

The V gene is TRBV25-1, the J gene TRBJ2-3; 9 bases fit TRBD2. This CDR3 is built from 17 residues. CDR1 MGHDK and CDR2 SYGVNS come from the germline V gene. V lost 3 bases to trimming and J lost 6 bases; unmatched junction nucleotides: 13. The CDR3 is CASSDAQSGRSSDTQYF. The CDR3 DNA is TGTGCCAGCAGTGACGCCCAAAGCGGGAGGAGCTCGGATACGCAGTATTTT.

Comments on this clonotype: This clone may be a read error of a much larger clone one base away. This sequence joins TRBV28 and TRBJ2-7; 12 nucleotides match TRBD2. From germline, CDR1 is MDHEN and CDR2 SYDVKM. The CDR3 totals 16 residues. V lost 6 bases and J lost 3; bases outside the gene matches: 9. The CDR3 DNA reads TGTGCCAGCAGCCCGGGAACTAGCGGGAGGCACTACGAGCAGTACTTC. Protein sequence: CASSPGTSGRHYEQYF.